A single sample is the source of the 31 T cell receptor beta chains below, sequenced in a study of cytomegalovirus exposure and HLA in healthy donors. TCRdb's table, derived via immunoSEQ multiplex PCR, lists solely in-frame clones and lacks some. Found here are more than 110,000 clones, about nine tenths of them singletons; the top ten hold about 2.8%. Sequencing was performed on PBMCs. All receptors come from a man in his late teens or twenties in good health and CMV-seronegative.

The V gene is TRBV7-2, the J gene TRBJ1-1, with D possibly being TRBD1 (6 bases). V gave up 5 bases and J gave up 0 bases, with 13 bases separating them. The germline CDR1 and CDR2 sequences are SGHTA and FQGNSA. CDR3 length equals 15 residues. CDR3 DNA: TGTGCCAGCAGCACTGGGGACACCATGAACACTGAAGCTTTCTTT. The encoded protein is CASSTGDTMNTEAFF.

V gene TRBV27 combines with J gene TRBJ2-7, with unresolved D. CDR3 length: 14 amino acids. V gave up 1 base and J gave up 1 base, with 8 bases separating them. Germline V CDR1 and CDR2: MNHEY, SMNVEV (reference sequence). The CDR3 sequence is CASSLFPESYEQYF. For the CDR3, the DNA is TGTGCCAGCAGTTTATTCCCAGAATCCTACGAGCAGTACTTC.

V usage is TRBV6-5 and J usage is TRBJ2-7, with D maybe TRBD1 (6 bases). This CDR3 contains 14 residues. Trimming took off 0 bases at V and 2 bases at J, with 8 bases between the two ends. Germline CDR1 and CDR2: MNHEY and SVGAGI. CDR3 bases: TGTGCCAGCAGTTACTCGAGGACAGCCTACGAGCAGTACTTC. Protein product: CASSYSRTAYEQYF.

The V gene is TRBV7-9, the J gene TRBJ2-7; the match to TRBD1 covers 7 bases. The CDR3 loop spans 14 amino acids. The germline V gene encodes CDR1 SEHNR and CDR2 FQNEAQ (reference sequence). The trim removed 2 bases at V and 5 bases at J, leaving 6 bases unmatched. The DNA for the CDR3 is TGTGCCAGCAGCTTAACAGGGGTGGTAAACGAGCAGTACTTC. As protein: CASSLTGVVNEQYF.

V usage is TRBV6-1 and J usage is TRBJ1-4; 8 bases line up with TRBD1. CDR1 is MNHNS, CDR2 SASEGT, per germline. This CDR3 has 15 amino acids. With 6 bases clipped from V and 5 bases from J, the junction kept 8 bases outside the gene matches. The CDR3 region is CASSAQGVGNEKLFF. For the CDR3, the DNA is TGTGCCAGCAGCGCACAGGGGGTTGGGAATGAAAAACTGTTTTTT.

The rearrangement joins TRBV7-2 to TRBJ2-3; 10 bases are a match to TRBD2. V was clipped by 1 base and J by 1 base; unmatched bases: 5. The CDR3 extends over 17 amino acids. Germline CDR1 is SGHTA and CDR2 is FQGNSA. CDR3 amino acids: CASSLGPSGSGTDTQYF. In nucleotides, the CDR3 is TGTGCCAGCAGCTTAGGTCCTAGCGGGAGTGGCACAGATACGCAGTATTTT.

The J gene is TRBJ2-3, the V gene TRBV9; TRBD1 aligns across 7 bases. Germline V lookup: CDR1 SGDLS, CDR2 YYNGEE. The V segment lost 0 bases and the J segment 2 bases; nucleotides outside the gene matches: 9. CDR3 size: 17 residues. The CDR3 region has the DNA TGTGCCAGCAGCGTAGGCGTGGGGGACAGCCCCACAGATACGCAGTATTTT. As protein: CASSVGVGDSPTDTQYF.

V gene TRBV6-1 combines with J gene TRBJ2-7, with 8 bases fitting TRBD1. CDR1 is MNHNS and CDR2 is SASEGT in the germline V gene. The CDR3 runs to 15 residues. Unmatched junction bases numbered 12, after V lost 4 bases and J lost 7 bases. CDR3 region: CASSATGDAAGEQYF. The CDR3 nucleotides are TGTGCCAGCAGTGCGACAGGGGACGCTGCTGGAGAGCAGTACTTC.

The chain has TRBV2 and TRBJ1-5; D gene ambiguous. This CDR3 has 13 amino acids. V lost 4 bases and J 7 bases, leaving 11 bases between the germline ends. Germline V gene data show CDR1 as SNHLY and CDR2 as FYNNEI. For the CDR3, the DNA is TGTGCCAGCAGTGGAGAGGTTGACCAGCCCCAGCATTTT. Residues: CASSGEVDQPQHF.

The chain combines TRBV7-9 with TRBJ1-1; D perhaps matches TRBD1 (6 bases). Trimming shortened V by 6 bases and J by 10 bases, and 18 bases separated the two germline ends. The CDR3 loop spans 13 amino acids. CDR1 is SEHNR and CDR2 is FQNEAQ in the germline V gene (reference sequence). This CDR3 reads CASSITGFTGAFF. The CDR3 region has the DNA TGTGCCAGCAGTATCACAGGGTTCACCGGAGCTTTCTTT. Variable domain in full (rest from reference TRBV7-9 and TRBJ1-1): DTGVSQNPRHKITKRGQNVTFRCDPISEHNRLYWYRQTLGQGPEFLTYFQNEAQLEKSRLLSDRFSAERPKGSFSTLEIQRTEQGDSAMYLCASSITGFTGAFFGQGTRLTVV.

CDR3 sequence reads: CASSLEIAGVGQETQYF. CDR3 in DNA: TGCGCCAGCAGCTTGGAGATAGCGGGGGTTGGGCAAGAGACCCAGTACTTC. The chain joins TRBV5-1 to TRBJ2-5, with 9 bases aligning to TRBD2. With V trimmed by 0 bases and J by 2 bases, 8 bases remained unmatched. Per germline, CDR1 SGHRS and CDR2 YFSETQ. This CDR3 comprises 17 residues.

The rearrangement links TRBV6-1 to TRBJ2-7; D remains ambiguous. Between the trimmed V and J ends, which lost 6 bases and 2 bases, there was a span of 8 bases. The CDR3 covers 12 residues. Germline loops: CDR1 MNHNS, CDR2 SASEGT. The CDR3 DNA reads as TGTGCCAGCAGACAACAGACCTACGAGCAGTACTTC. Amino acids: CASRQQTYEQYF.

This chain joins TRBV2 and TRBJ2-7, with 8 bases matching TRBD2. The CDR3 extends over 16 amino acids. Trimming removed 6 bases from V and 0 bases from J; junction bases left unmatched: 10. CDR1 and CDR2 (germline): SNHLY, FYNNEI. The CDR3 reads CASSPGVAGGSYEQYF. The CDR3 region has the DNA TGTGCCAGCAGCCCGGGGGTTGCGGGGGGCTCCTACGAGCAGTACTTC.

The sample holds a few counts of this clone. This chain joins TRBV11-2 and TRBJ2-1, with TRBD1 as a possible D gene (5 bases). Germline CDR1 reads SGHAT; CDR2 reads FQNNGV. Trimming removed 4 bases from V and 4 bases from J, with 8 bases in between. CDR3 length: 13 residues. CDR3 amino acids: CASSSPGYNEQFF. CDR3 nucleotides: TGTGCCAGCAGCTCGCCAGGGTACAATGAGCAGTTCTTC.

The chain has TRBV2 and TRBJ1-1; D perhaps matches TRBD1 (5 bases). The germline V gene has CDR1 SNHLY and CDR2 FYNNEI. This CDR3 comprises 17 residues. Trimming cost V 9 bases and J 0 bases, with 23 bases left between them. The CDR3 spells CASQASAGRRLNTEAFF. The CDR3 region has the DNA TGTGCCAGTCAGGCTTCGGCGGGACGGAGACTGAACACTGAAGCTTTCTTT.

The rearrangement joins TRBV18 to TRBJ2-5; no firm D call. This CDR3 is built from 13 residues. CDR1 is KGHSH, CDR2 LQKENI, per germline. V dropped 3 bases and J dropped 5 bases, with 10 bases sitting between them. In DNA, the CDR3 is TGTGCCAGCTCACCCTTGACCAGGGAGACCCAGTACTTC. Encoded protein: CASSPLTRETQYF.

The chain carries TRBV9 and TRBJ1-2; maybe TRBD1 (5 bases). Deletions cut 3 bases from V and 3 bases from J, with 12 bases between. CDR1 and CDR2 from the germline V gene are SGDLS and YYNGEE. This CDR3 is built from 14 residues. The CDR3: CASSGTGTHYGYTF. The CDR3 DNA reads TGTGCCAGCAGCGGAACCGGGACTCACTATGGCTACACCTTC.

The genes are TRBV2 and TRBJ1-2; TRBD1 matches at 8 bases. CDR3 length: 16 amino acids. J lost 7 bases, V lost 11 bases, and 21 bases had no gene match. Germline values: CDR1 SNHLY, CDR2 FYNNEI. The CDR3 region is CAGHPRGRLVVVGYTF. The CDR3 nucleotides read TGTGCCGGACACCCCAGGGGGCGCCTAGTCGTTGTTGGCTACACCTTC.

Regarding this clone: One junction end does not reproduce the germline sequence, and a read error may be involved. This chain uses TRBV19 with TRBJ1-2, with D tentatively TRBD1 (5 bases). This CDR3 spans 11 amino acids. CDR1 LNHDA and CDR2 SQIVND come from the germline V gene (reference sequence). CDR3 loop: CASSLVRVWVF. The CDR3 region has the DNA TGTGCCAGTAGCTTGGTCAGGGTTTGGGTGTTC.

This chain connects TRBV6-5 to TRBJ1-3; 8 bases are shared with TRBD1. The junction had 4 bases not matched to a gene; V was cut back by 4 bases and J by 8 bases. CDR3 length equals 13 residues. Germline V gene lookup returns CDR1 MNHEY and CDR2 SVGAGI. CDR3 in amino acids: CASSWTGRDTIYF. Here the CDR3 DNA reads TGTGCCAGCAGTTGGACAGGGAGGGACACCATATATTTT.

This rearrangement joins TRBV4-1 to TRBJ2-7; D is possibly TRBD2 (5 bases). CDR1 is MGHRA and CDR2 is YSYEKL in the germline V gene. The CDR3 length is 16 residues. V shed 0 bases and J shed 2 bases, with 14 bases lying between them. CDR3 in amino acids: CASSQDIRLPAYEQYF. As DNA, the CDR3 is TGCGCCAGCAGCCAAGATATAAGACTACCTGCCTACGAGCAGTACTTC.

The chain recombines TRBV10-3 with TRBJ2-1, with 11 bases fitting TRBD2. CDR3 size: 16 residues. The V and J ends lost 7 bases and 4 bases, in that order; junction bases with no gene match: 9. Germline V CDR1 and CDR2: ENHRY, SYGVKD. CDR3: CAIKPTIAGGYNEQFF. The CDR3 region has the DNA TGTGCCATCAAACCAACGATAGCGGGAGGGTACAATGAGCAGTTCTTC.

The chain joins TRBV21-1 to TRBJ2-7; the D segment call TRBD1 is taken from the table without a DNA check. TRBV21-1 is designated a pseudogene. There are 15 residues in the CDR3. This CDR3 is CASSNHATGSHEQYF. The CDR3 nucleotides read TGTGCCAGCAGCAATCACGCTACAGGGAGCCACGAGCAGTACTTC.

This clone was counted ten times or more. The rearrangement uses TRBV27 and TRBJ2-3, with D possibly being TRBD2 (6 bases). Germline V lookup: CDR1 MNHEY, CDR2 SMNVEV (reference sequence). The CDR3 covers 13 residues. V lost 2 bases and J 6 bases, leaving 9 bases between the germline ends. The CDR3: CASSLAGLDTQYF. The CDR3 DNA sequence: TGTGCCAGCAGTTTAGCGGGGCTTGATACGCAGTATTTT.

This chain links TRBV28 with TRBJ1-1; a possible D gene is TRBD1 (5 bases). CDR3 size: 13 residues. V shed 3 bases and J shed 8 bases, with 13 bases lying between them. Germline V lookup: CDR1 MDHEN, CDR2 SYDVKM. The CDR3 here is CASSLGGRREAFF. DNA of the CDR3: TGTGCCAGCAGTTTGGGGGGTAGGAGGGAAGCTTTCTTT.

This clone was seen once. The chain recombines TRBV5-1 with TRBJ2-2, with a tentative D call TRBD2 (6 bases). Germline V lookup: CDR1 SGHRS, CDR2 YFSETQ. The CDR3 consists of 16 residues. With 4 bases removed from V and 0 bases from J, the gap between germline ends came to 13 bases. The CDR3 loop reads CASSTLGGANTGELFF. In DNA, the CDR3 is TGCGCCAGCAGCACCCTGGGGGGAGCGAACACCGGGGAGCTGTTTTTT. The full variable domain, with the rest looked up from reference TRBV5-1 and TRBJ2-2, is KAGVTQTPRYLIKTRGQQVTLSCSPISGHRSVSWYQQTPGQGLQFLFEYFSETQRNKGNFPGRFSGRQFSNSRSEMNVSTLELGDSALYLCASSTLGGANTGELFFGEGSRLTVL.

The gene calls are TRBV11-2 and TRBJ2-7, with unresolved D. Germline V lookup: CDR1 SGHAT, CDR2 FQNNGV. V was shortened by 1 base and J by 4 bases, with 8 bases between the two germline ends. CDR3 length: 13 amino acids. Written as DNA, the CDR3 is TGTGCCAGCAGCTTAGTGGGCCCATACGAGCAGTACTTC. Its protein is CASSLVGPYEQYF.

The genes are TRBV28 and TRBJ2-2, with TRBD1 matching over 10 bases. CDR3 length equals 17 residues. The germline gives CDR1 MDHEN, CDR2 SYDVKM. The V gene end was trimmed by 4 bases and the J gene end by 3 bases; junction bases not matched to a gene: 8. CDR3 in DNA: TGTGCCAGCAGTTCCCCCATAGGGACAGGGGACACCGGGGAGCTGTTTTTT. It specifies CASSSPIGTGDTGELFF.

This clone was detected once. The chain carries TRBV6-6 and TRBJ2-2; TRBD2 matches 7 bases. Germline V gene data show CDR1 as MNHNY and CDR2 as SVGAGI (reference sequence). J was trimmed by 6 bases and V by 2 bases; bases with no gene match: 9. This CDR3 contains 16 residues. For the CDR3, the DNA is TGTGCCAGCAGTTACGCGTCGGGAGGTTGGGCCGGGGAGCTGTTTTTT. Translated, it gives CASSYASGGWAGELFF.

This chain connects TRBV21-1 to TRBJ2-2; the table's D call, TRBD1, was not checked against the DNA. TRBV21-1 is designated a pseudogene. The CDR3 is 16 residues long. CDR3 residues: CASSENGDRNTGELFF. In DNA form, the CDR3 reads TGTGCCAGCAGCGAAAATGGGGACAGGAACACCGGGGAGCTGTTTTTT.

The chain combines TRBV5-4 with TRBJ2-7; 11 bases map to TRBD1. There are 14 residues in the CDR3. Per germline, CDR1 SGHNT and CDR2 YYREEE (reference sequence). Trimming at V came to 4 bases and at J to 6 bases, leaving 6 bases not matched to a gene. The CDR3 DNA follows: TGTGCCAGCAGCCACGGGGGACAGGGGGGCGAGCAGTACTTC. Its translation is CASSHGGQGGEQYF.